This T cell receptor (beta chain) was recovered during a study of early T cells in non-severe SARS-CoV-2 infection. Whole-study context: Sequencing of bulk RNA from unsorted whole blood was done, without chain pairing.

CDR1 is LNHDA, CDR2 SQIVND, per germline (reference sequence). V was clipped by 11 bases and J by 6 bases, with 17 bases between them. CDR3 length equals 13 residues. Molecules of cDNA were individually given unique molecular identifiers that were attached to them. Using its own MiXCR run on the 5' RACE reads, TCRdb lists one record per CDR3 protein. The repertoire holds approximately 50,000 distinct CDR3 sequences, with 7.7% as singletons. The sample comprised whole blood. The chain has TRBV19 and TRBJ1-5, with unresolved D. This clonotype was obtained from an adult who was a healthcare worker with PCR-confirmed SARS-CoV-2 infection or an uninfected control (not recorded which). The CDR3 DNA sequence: TGTGCCGTTTCGGTTGGCGGACGTCAGCCCCAGCATTTT. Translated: CAVSVGGRQPQHF.